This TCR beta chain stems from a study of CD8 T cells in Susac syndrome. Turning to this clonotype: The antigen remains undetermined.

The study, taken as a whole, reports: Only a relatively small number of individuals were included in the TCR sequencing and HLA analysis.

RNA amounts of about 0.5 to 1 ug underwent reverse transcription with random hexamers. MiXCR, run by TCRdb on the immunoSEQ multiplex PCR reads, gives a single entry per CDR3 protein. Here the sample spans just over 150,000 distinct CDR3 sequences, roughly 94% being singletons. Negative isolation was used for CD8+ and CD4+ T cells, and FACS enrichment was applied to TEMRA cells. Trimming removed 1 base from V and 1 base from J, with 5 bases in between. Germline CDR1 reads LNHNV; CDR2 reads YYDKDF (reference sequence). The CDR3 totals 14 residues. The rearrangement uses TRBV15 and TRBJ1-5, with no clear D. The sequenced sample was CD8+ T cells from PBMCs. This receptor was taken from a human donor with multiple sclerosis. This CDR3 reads CATSRVRSNQPQHF. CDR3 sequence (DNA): TGTGCCACCAGCAGAGTAAGGAGCAATCAGCCCCAGCATTTT.